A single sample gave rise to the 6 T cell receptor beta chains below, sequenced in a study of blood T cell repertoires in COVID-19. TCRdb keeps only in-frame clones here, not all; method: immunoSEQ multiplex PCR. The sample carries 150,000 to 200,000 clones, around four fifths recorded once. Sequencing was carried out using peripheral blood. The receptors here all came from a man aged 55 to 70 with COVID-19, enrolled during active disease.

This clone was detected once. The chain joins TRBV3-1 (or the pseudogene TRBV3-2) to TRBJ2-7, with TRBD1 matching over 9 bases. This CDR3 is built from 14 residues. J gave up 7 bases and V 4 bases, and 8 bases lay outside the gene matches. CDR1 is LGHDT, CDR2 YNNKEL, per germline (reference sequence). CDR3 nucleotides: TGTGCCAGCAGCCCGGGCGGGACAGGGAGGGAGCAGTACTTC. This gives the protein CASSPGGTGREQYF.

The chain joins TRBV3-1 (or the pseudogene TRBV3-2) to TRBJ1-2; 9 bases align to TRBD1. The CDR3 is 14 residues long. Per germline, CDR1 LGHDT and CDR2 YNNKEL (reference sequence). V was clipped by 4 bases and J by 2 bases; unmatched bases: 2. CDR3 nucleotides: TGTGCCAGCAGCCTCGGACAGGGGAACTATGGCTACACCTTC. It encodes CASSLGQGNYGYTF.

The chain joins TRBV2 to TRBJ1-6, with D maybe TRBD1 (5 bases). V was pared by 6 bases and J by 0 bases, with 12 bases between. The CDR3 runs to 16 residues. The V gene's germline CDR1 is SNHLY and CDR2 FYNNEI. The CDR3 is CASRVRQNSYNSPLHF. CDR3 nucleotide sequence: TGTGCCAGCAGGGTCAGACAGAACTCCTATAATTCACCCCTCCACTTT.

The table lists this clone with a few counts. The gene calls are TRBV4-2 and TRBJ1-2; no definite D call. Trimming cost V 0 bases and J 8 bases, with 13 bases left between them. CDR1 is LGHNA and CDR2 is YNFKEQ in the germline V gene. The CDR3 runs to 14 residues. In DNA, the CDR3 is TGTGCCAGCAGCCAAGAAAAGGGAGGCGGAGGCTACACCTTC. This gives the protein CASSQEKGGGGYTF.

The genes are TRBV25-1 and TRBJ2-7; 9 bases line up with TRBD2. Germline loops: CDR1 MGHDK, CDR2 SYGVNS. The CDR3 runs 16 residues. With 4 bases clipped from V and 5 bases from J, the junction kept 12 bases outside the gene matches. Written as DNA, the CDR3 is TGTGCCAGCAGTGCCTACCTTAGCGGGAGAGGGGACGAGCAGTACTTC. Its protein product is CASSAYLSGRGDEQYF.

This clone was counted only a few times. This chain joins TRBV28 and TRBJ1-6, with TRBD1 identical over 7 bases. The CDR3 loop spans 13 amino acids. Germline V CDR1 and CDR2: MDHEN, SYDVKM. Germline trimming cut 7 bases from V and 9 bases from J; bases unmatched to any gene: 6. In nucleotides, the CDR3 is TGTGCCAGCACGACCCACAGGGGTTCACCCCTCCACTTT. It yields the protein CASTTHRGSPLHF.